Included here is one T cell receptor beta chain sequence, with context. Its target is not known. This specimen comes from a study of PD-L1 blockade in urothelial cancer. For the study at large: Patients went on atezolizumab in 2014, receiving 1,200 mg intravenously every 3 weeks. Blood analysis was done at 3 weeks (second dose) and 6 weeks after treatment began.

TCRdb's table, derived via immunoSEQ multiplex PCR, lists solely in-frame clones and lacks some. The repertoire holds 100,000 to 150,000 clones, 86% seen once, with 2.4% in the top ten. Stated time point: peripheral blood 6 weeks after treatment start. Overall study findings and caveats: Clones that were tumor-associated expanded more in the blood of durable-benefit patients at 3 weeks.

The TCR comes from a man aged 45-65 years with urothelial cancer. Sequenced material: PBMCs, taken around atezolizumab (anti-PD-L1) treatment.

The CDR3 DNA is TGTGCCAGCAGCTTAGGGGCTATGAACACTGAAGCTTTCTTT. Its translation is CASSLGAMNTEAFF. V is TRBV5-5 and J is TRBJ1-1, with D perhaps matching TRBD1 (5 bases). V dropped 2 bases and J dropped 0 bases, with 8 bases sitting between them. CDR1 is SGHKS, CDR2 YYEKEE, per germline (reference sequence). The CDR3 spans 14 residues.